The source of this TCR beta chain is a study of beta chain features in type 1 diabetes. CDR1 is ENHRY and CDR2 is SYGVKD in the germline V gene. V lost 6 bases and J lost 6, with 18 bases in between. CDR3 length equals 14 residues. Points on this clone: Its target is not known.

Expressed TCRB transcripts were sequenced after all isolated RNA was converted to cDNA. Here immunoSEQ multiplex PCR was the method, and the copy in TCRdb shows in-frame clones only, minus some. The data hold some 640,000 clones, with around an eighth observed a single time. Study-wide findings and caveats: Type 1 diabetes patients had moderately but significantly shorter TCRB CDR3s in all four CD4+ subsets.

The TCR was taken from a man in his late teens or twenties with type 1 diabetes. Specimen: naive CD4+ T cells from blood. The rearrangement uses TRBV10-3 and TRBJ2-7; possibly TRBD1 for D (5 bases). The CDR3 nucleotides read TGTGCCATCAGAAGGACAAAACAAGGCGGCGAGCAGTACTTC. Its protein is CAIRRTKQGGEQYF.